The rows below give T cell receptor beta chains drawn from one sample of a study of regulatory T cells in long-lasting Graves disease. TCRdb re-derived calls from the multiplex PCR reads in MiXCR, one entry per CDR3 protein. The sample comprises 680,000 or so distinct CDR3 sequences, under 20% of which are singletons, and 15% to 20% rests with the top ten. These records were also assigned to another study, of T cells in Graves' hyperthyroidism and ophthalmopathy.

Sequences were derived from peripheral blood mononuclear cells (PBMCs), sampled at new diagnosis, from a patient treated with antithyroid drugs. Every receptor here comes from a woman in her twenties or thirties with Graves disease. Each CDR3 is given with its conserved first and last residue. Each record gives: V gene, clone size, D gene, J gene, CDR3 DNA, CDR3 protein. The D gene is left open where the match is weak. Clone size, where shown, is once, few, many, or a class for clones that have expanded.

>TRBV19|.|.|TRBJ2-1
TGTGCCAGTAGTATAGGGGTACTGGGGGGCGGGGGTGAGCAGTTCTTC
CASSIGVLGGGGEQFF
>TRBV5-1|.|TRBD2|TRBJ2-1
TGCGCCAGCAGCTTTATATCCGGGACTAGGGCCGGTGAGCAGTTCTTC
CASSFISGTRAGEQFF
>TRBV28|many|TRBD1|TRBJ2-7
TGTGCCAGCAGCCCCGGGACAGGGCAGTCCTACGAGCAGTACTTC
CASSPGTGQSYEQYF
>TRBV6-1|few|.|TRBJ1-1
TGTGCCAACGACTCCGGGGGTACTGAAGCTTTCTTT
CANDSGGTEAFF
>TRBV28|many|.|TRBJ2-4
TGTGCCAGCACCCGCCGGCTGGCTGCCAAAAACATTCAGTACTTC
CASTRRLAAKNIQYF
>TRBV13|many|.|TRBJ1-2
TGTGCCAGCAGCTCCTACAGGGCCGAGGGCTACACCTTC
CASSSYRAEGYTF
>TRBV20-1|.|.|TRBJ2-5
TGCAGTGCTAGAGATTTCAGGGTAGAGACCCAGTACTTC
CSARDFRVETQYF
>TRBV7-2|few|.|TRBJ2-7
TGTGCCAGCAGCTTCTCAGGGGCGGTAATGACCGAGCAGTACTTC
CASSFSGAVMTEQYF
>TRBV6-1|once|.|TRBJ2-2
TGTGCCAGCTGTAGACCCACCGGGGAGCTGTTTTTT
CASCRPTGELFF
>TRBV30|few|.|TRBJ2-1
TGTGCCTGGATTGGTAGCGTAAAGGATGAGCAGTTCTTC
CAWIGSVKDEQFF
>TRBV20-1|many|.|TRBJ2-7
TGCAGTGCTAGAGGACGGGGATCCTACGAGCAGTACTTC
CSARGRGSYEQYF
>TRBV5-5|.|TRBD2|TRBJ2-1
TGTGCCAGCAGCTTGCCGGGACTAGCGGGAGTCGGTAATGAGCAGTTCTTC
CASSLPGLAGVGNEQFF
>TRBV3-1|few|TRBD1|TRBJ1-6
TGTGCCAGCAGCTCCGGGACAGGGGATAATTCACCCCTCCACTTT
CASSSGTGDNSPLHF
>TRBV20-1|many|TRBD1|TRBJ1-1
TGCAGTGCCTGGACAGGGGAGACTGAAGCTTTCTTT
CSAWTGETEAFF
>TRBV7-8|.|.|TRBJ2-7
TGTGCCAGCAGTGGGCCAAGATACGAGCAGTACTTC
CASSGPRYEQYF
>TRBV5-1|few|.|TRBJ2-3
TGCGCCAGCAGCCCCGGGACAGCCGAAGGAGGGGATACGCAGTATTTT
CASSPGTAEGGDTQYF
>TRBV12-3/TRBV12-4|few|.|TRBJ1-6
TGTGCCAGCAGTCAGACAGCTAATTCACCCCTCCACTTT
CASSQTANSPLHF